Given below is one T cell receptor beta chain in context. Its antigen is not known. Documented treatment: oral pan-JAK inhibitor, 5-10 mg twice daily. The data derive from a study of CD8+ T cells in alopecia areata. Study-wide results and limits: Treatment with tofacitinib significantly lowered scalp clonality and reduced expanded CD8+ clones among the top 100. In scalp and blood during tofacitinib, many expanded lesional clones persisted.

Sequencing relied on a cDNA template that was reverse transcribed from extracted RNA. Using immunoSEQ multiplex PCR, the repertoire was profiled, and TCRdb retains in-frame clones only, with some absent. The table records roughly 120,000 clones, about three fifths of them present only once. V lost 5 bases, J lost 4 bases, and 4 bases stayed unmatched. CDR3 length equals 14 residues. Per germline, CDR1 SGHVS and CDR2 FQNEAQ. The sequence was obtained from a human donor with alopecia areata. Sequenced here: CD8+ T cells sorted from blood, sampled at week 4, from a patient treated with tofacitinib. V usage is TRBV7-8 and J usage is TRBJ2-1; 8 nucleotides align to TRBD2. The CDR3 loop reads CASSLSGVYNEQFF. DNA for the CDR3: TGTGCCAGCAGCCTTAGCGGGGTTTACAATGAGCAGTTCTTC.